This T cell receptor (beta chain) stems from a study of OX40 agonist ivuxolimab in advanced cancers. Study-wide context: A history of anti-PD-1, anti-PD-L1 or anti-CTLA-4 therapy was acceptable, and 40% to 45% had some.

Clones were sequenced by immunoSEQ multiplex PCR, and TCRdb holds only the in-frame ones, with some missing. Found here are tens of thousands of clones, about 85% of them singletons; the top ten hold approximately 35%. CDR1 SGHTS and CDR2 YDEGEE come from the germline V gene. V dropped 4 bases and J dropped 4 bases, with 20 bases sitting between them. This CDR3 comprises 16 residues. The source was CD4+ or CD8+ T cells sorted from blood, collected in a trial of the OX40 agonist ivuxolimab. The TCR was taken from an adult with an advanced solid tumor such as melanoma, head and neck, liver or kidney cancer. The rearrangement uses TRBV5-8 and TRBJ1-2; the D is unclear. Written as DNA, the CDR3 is TGTGCCAGCAGCCCACTGTTCGTCAGCCGTTCCTATGGCTACACCTTC. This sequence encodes CASSPLFVSRSYGYTF.